This entry lists 12 T cell receptor beta chains sequenced from one sample in a study of CDR3 diversity in severe acne. TCRdb processed the PCR reads anew with MiXCR; each CDR3 protein has one entry. Altogether 85,000 to 120,000 distinct CDR3 sequences are present, 51% being singletons, with the ten largest covering roughly an eighth. Sequenced: blood. Receptors were obtained from a male donor with acne.

The sample holds a few counts of this clonotype. The CDR3 loop is CASSPGGRSGANVLTF. CDR3 in DNA: TGTGCCAGCAGCCCAGGCGGCCGCTCTGGGGCCAACGTCCTGACTTTC. V is TRBV7-7 and J is TRBJ2-6; D unresolved. The CDR3 has 16 residues. CDR1 and CDR2 (germline): SSHAT, FNYEAQ (reference sequence). V lost 5 bases and J lost 0, with 11 bases in between.

The CDR3 bases are TGTGCCATCAGTGGTAGCTATGGCTACACCTTC. The encoded protein is CAISGSYGYTF. The chain carries TRBV10-3 and TRBJ1-2; unclear D gene. The length of the CDR3 is 11 residues. The V and J ends lost 4 bases and 4 bases respectively, with 4 bases between them. In germline, CDR1 is ENHRY, CDR2 SYGVKD.

The chain links TRBV4-1 to TRBJ2-5, with D perhaps matching TRBD1 or TRBD2 (6 bases each). CDR1 is MGHRA, CDR2 YSYEKL, per germline. Trimming shortened V by 1 base and J by 5 bases, and 14 bases separated the two germline ends. The CDR3 spans 15 residues. DNA of the CDR3: TGCGCCAGCAGCCAAGTAGGGGGGACTCGGGAGACCCAGTACTTC. It encodes CASSQVGGTRETQYF.

With respect to this clonotype: Given a much more abundant clone one base away, this may be a read error. This rearrangement joins TRBV5-6 to TRBJ1-5, with TRBD1 matching over 8 bases. The CDR3 length is 15 residues. Germline assignment: CDR1 SGHDT and CDR2 YYEEEE. CDR3 amino acids: CASSLGQGLNQAQHF. Written as DNA, the CDR3 is TGTGCCAGCAGCTTGGGACAGGGGTTGAATCAGGCCCAGCATTTT.

This clonotype showed up just once. The chain couples TRBV7-9 to TRBJ2-7; 13 bases map to TRBD2. Germline CDR1 SEHNR, CDR2 FQNEAQ (reference sequence). The CDR3 is 15 residues long. J was trimmed by 3 bases and V by 3 bases; bases with no gene match: 2. Written as DNA, the CDR3 is TGTGCCAGCAGCTTGGGACTAGCGGGAAACTACGAGCAGTACTTC. Encoded protein: CASSLGLAGNYEQYF.

The table lists this clonotype with a few counts. The J gene is TRBJ1-5, the V gene TRBV29-1; D is unclear. This CDR3 region has 10 residues. Trimming shortened V by 4 bases and J by 6 bases, and 4 bases separated the two germline ends. The germline V gene encodes CDR1 SQVTM and CDR2 ANQGSEA. For the CDR3, the DNA is TGCAGCGTTGGGGTTCAGCCCCAGCATTTT. Amino acid sequence: CSVGVQPQHF.

The genes are TRBV6-6 and TRBJ1-3; D is ambiguous. Per the germline V gene, CDR1 is MNHNY and CDR2 is SVGAGI (reference sequence). The CDR3 is made up of 16 amino acids. Trimming removed 1 base at V and 7 bases at J, with 17 bases between. Written as DNA, the CDR3 is TGTGCCAGCAGTTACTTGCAAGACATTACGTACAACACCATATATTTT. It codes for CASSYLQDITYNTIYF.

This clonotype occurred many times. The V and J genes are TRBV12-3 or TRBV12-4 and TRBJ2-3; no clear D. The CDR3 consists of 12 residues. The V end was cut by 5 bases, the J end by 8 bases, with 11 bases between. The CDR3: CASSPSFLTQYF. The CDR3 DNA is TGTGCCAGCAGTCCGAGCTTCCTTACGCAGTATTTT.

The chain employs TRBV7-7 and TRBJ2-1, with 9 bases fitting TRBD2. This CDR3 contains 16 residues. V dropped 6 bases and J dropped 5; count of bases not matched to a gene: 11. Germline assignment: CDR1 SSHAT and CDR2 FNYEAQ (reference sequence). DNA for the CDR3: TGTGCCAGCAGTCCAGGGGGGGTAGCGGGAGACAATGAGCAGTTCTTC. Protein product: CASSPGGVAGDNEQFF.

This clonotype was recorded at least ten times. J is TRBJ2-7 and V is TRBV6-1; D is possibly TRBD1 (6 bases). The CDR3 has 14 amino acids. From germline, CDR1 is MNHNS and CDR2 SASEGT. V shed 3 bases and J shed 6 bases, with 15 bases lying between them. This CDR3 is CASSDGPSRGEQYF. The CDR3 bases are TGTGCCAGCAGTGATGGACCAAGCAGGGGCGAGCAGTACTTC.

The chain carries TRBV20-1 and TRBJ2-7; 7 bases are shared with TRBD1. The CDR3 extends over 13 amino acids. Germline V CDR1 and CDR2: DFQATT, SNEGSKA (reference sequence). CDR3 amino acids: CSGNRGDSDEQYF. The CDR3 DNA sequence: TGCAGCGGCAACAGGGGCGATTCGGACGAGCAGTACTTC.

There are many counts of this clonotype. J is TRBJ2-7 and V is TRBV14; perhaps TRBD2 as D (6 bases). Between the trimmed V and J ends, which lost 3 bases and 6 bases, there was a span of 12 bases. The CDR3 is 13 residues long. Germline loops: CDR1 SGHDN, CDR2 FVKESK. Here the CDR3 DNA reads TGTGCCAGCAGCCATACTAGCTGGGGCGAGCAGTACTTC. This sequence encodes CASSHTSWGEQYF.